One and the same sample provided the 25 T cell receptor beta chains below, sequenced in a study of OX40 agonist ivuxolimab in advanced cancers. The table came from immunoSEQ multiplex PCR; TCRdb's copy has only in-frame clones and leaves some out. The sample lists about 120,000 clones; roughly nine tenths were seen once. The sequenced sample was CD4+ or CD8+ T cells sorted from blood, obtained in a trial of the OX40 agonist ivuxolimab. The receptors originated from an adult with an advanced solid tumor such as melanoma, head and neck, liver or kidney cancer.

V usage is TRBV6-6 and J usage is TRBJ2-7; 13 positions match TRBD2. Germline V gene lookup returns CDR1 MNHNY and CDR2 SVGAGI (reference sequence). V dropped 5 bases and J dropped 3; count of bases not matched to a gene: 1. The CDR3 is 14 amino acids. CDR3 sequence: CASSGTSGDYEQYF. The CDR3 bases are TGTGCCAGCAGTGGGACTAGCGGGGACTACGAGCAGTACTTC.

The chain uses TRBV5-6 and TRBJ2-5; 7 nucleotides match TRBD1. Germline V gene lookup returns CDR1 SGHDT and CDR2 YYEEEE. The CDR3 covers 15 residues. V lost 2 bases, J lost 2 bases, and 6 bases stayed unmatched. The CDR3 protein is CASSFEGTVQETQYF. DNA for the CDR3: TGTGCCAGCAGCTTCGAAGGGACAGTTCAAGAGACCCAGTACTTC.

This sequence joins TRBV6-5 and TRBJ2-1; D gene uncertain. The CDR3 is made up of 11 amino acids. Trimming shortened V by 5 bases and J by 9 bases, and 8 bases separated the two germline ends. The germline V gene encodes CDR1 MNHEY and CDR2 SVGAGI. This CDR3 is CASSEFGEQFF. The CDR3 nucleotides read TGTGCCAGCAGTGAGTTCGGTGAGCAGTTCTTC.

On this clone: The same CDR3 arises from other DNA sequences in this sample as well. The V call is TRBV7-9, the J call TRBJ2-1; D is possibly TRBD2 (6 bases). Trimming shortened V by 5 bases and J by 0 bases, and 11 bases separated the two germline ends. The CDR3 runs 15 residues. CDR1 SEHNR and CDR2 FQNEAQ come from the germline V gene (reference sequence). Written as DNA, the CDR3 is TGTGCCAGCAGCCCCGCGGGGAGCTCCTACAATGAGCAGTTCTTC. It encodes CASSPAGSSYNEQFF.

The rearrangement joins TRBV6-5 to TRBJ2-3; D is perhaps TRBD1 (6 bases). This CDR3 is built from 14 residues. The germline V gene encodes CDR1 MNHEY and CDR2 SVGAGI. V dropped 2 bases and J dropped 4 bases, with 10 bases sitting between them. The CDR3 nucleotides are TGTGCCAGCAGTTACACCACAGGGCCAGATACGCAGTATTTT. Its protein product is CASSYTTGPDTQYF.

The CDR3 coding sequence is TGTGCCAGTAGCCCCGCGGGTACCGGGGAGCTGTTTTTT. It encodes CASSPAGTGELFF. The rearrangement uses TRBV19 and TRBJ2-2; the D gene is possibly TRBD2 (5 bases). V lost 6 bases and J 5 bases, leaving 10 bases between the germline ends. Germline-derived CDR1 and CDR2 are LNHDA and SQIVND (reference sequence). The CDR3 is 13 amino acids.

In nucleotides, the CDR3 is TGTGCCAGCAGACACCAACAGGGATACGAGCAGTACTTC. Its translation is CASRHQQGYEQYF. This chain links TRBV5-6 with TRBJ2-7; D is perhaps TRBD1 (6 bases). The CDR3 totals 13 residues. CDR1 is SGHDT and CDR2 is YYEEEE in the germline V gene. V dropped 5 bases and J dropped 4 bases, with 13 bases sitting between them.

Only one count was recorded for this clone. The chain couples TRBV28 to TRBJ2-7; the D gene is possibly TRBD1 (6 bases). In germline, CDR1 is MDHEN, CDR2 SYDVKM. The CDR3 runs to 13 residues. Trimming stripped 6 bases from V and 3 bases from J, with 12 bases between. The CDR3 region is CASSRAQGYEQYF. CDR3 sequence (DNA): TGTGCCAGCAGCCGAGCACAGGGCTACGAGCAGTACTTC. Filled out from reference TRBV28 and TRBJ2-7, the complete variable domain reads DVKVTQSSRYLVKRTGEKVFLECVQDMDHENMFWYRQDPGLGLRLIYFSYDVKMKEKGDIPEGYSVSREKKERFSLILESASTNQTSMYLCASSRAQGYEQYFGPGTRLTVT.

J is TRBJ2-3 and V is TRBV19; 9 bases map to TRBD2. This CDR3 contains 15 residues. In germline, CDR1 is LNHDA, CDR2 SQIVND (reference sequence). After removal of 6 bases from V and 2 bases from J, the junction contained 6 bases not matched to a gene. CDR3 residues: CASSPAGGYTDTQYF. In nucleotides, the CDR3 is TGTGCCAGTAGCCCAGCGGGGGGATACACAGATACGCAGTATTTT.

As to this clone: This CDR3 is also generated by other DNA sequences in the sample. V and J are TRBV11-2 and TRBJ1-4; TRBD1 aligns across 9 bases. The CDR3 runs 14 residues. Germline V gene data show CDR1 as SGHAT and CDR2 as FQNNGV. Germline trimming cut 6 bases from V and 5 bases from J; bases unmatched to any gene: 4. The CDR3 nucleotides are TGTGCCAGCAGAATGGACAGGGGAAATGAAAAACTGTTTTTT. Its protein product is CASRMDRGNEKLFF. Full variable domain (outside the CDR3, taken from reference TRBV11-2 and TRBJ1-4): EAGVAQSPRYKIIEKRQSVAFWCNPISGHATLYWYQQILGQGPKLLIQFQNNGVVDDSQLPKDRFSAERLKGVDSTLKIQPAKLEDSAVYLCASRMDRGNEKLFFGSGTQLSVL.

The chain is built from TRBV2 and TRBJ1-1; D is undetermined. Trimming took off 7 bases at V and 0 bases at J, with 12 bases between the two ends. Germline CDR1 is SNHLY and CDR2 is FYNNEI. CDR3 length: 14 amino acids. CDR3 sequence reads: CASTINTVNTEAFF. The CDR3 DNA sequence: TGTGCCAGCACAATTAATACGGTGAACACTGAAGCTTTCTTT.

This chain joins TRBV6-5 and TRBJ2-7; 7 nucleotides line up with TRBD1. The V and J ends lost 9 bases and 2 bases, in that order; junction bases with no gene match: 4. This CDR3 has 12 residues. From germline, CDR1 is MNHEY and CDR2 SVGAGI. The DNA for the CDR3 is TGTGCCAGTATAGGGGGCACCTACGAGCAGTACTTC. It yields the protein CASIGGTYEQYF.

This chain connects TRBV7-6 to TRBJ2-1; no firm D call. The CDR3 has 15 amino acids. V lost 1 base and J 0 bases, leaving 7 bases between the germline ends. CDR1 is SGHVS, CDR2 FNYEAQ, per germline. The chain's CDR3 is CASSLVYSSYNEQFF. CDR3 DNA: TGTGCCAGCAGCTTAGTCTACAGCTCCTACAATGAGCAGTTCTTC.

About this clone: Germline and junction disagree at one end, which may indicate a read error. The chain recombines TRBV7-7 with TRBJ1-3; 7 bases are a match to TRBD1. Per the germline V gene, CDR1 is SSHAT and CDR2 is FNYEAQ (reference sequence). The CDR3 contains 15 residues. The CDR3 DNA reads TGTGCTAGCAGCTCTGGGACAGCCCCTGGAAACACCATATATTTT. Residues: CASSSGTAPGNTIYF.

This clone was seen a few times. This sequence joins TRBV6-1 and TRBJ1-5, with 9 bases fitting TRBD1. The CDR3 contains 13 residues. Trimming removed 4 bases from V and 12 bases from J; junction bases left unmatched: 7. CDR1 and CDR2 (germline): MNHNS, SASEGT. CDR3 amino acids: CASSGGQGSDQHF. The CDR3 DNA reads TGTGCCAGCAGTGGGGGACAGGGTTCAGACCAGCATTTT.

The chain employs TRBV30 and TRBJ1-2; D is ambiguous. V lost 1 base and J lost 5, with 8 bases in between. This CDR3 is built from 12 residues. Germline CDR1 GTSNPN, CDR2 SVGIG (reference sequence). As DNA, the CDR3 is TGTGCCTGGAGTGGGGGTCGGTATGGCTACACCTTC. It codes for CAWSGGRYGYTF.

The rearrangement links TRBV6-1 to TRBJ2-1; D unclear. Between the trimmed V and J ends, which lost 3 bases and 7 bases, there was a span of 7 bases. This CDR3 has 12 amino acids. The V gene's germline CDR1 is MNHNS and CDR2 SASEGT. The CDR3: CASSDRLNEQFF. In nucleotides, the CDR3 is TGTGCCAGCAGTGACCGTCTGAATGAGCAGTTCTTC.

The chain's CDR3 is CASSSGAYGYTF. Written as DNA, the CDR3 is TGTGCCAGCAGCTCAGGGGCCTATGGCTACACCTTC. The chain couples TRBV5-6 to TRBJ1-2, with D tentatively TRBD1 (6 bases). This CDR3 has 12 amino acids. CDR1 SGHDT and CDR2 YYEEEE come from the germline V gene. Trimming shortened V by 3 bases and J by 4 bases, and 7 bases separated the two germline ends. Variable domain in full (rest from reference TRBV5-6 and TRBJ1-2): DAGVTQSPTHLIKTRGQQVTLRCSPKSGHDTVSWYQQALGQGPQFIFQYYEEEERQRGNFPDRFSGHQFPNYSSELNVNALLLGDSALYLCASSSGAYGYTFGSGTRLTVV.

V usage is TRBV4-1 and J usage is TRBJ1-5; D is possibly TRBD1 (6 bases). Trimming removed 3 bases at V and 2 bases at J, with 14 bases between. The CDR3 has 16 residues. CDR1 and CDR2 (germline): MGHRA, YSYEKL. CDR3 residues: CASSQKQGTGNQPQHF. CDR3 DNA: TGCGCCAGCAGCCAGAAACAGGGTACGGGCAATCAGCCCCAGCATTTT.

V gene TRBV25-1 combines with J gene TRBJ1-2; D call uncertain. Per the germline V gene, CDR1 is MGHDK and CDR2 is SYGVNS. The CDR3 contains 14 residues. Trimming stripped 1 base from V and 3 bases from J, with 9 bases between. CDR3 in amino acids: CASSEFAGDYGYTF. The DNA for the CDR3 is TGTGCCAGCAGTGAATTCGCAGGCGACTATGGCTACACCTTC.

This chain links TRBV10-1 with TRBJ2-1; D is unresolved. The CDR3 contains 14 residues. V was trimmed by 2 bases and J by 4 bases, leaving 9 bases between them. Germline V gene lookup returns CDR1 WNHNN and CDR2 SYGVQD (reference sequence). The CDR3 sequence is CASSEGRMYNEQFF. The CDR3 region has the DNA TGCGCCAGCAGTGAGGGACGGATGTACAATGAGCAGTTCTTC.

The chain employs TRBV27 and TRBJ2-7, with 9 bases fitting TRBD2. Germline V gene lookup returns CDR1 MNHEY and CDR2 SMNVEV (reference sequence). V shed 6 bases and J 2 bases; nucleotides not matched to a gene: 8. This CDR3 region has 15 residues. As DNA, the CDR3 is TGTGCCAGCAGGGGTTGGCGGGGGGGTGCCTACGAGCAGTACTTC. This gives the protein CASRGWRGGAYEQYF.

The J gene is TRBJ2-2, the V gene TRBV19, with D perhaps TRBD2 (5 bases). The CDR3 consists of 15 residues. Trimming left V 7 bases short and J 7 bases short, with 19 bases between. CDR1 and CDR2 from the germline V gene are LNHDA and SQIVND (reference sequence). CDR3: CASTKWGEFGGELFF. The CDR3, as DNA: TGTGCCAGTACCAAGTGGGGAGAATTCGGCGGGGAGCTGTTTTTT.

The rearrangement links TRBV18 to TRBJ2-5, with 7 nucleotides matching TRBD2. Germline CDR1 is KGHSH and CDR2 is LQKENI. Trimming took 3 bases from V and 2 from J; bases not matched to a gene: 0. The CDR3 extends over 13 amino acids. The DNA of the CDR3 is TGTGCCAGCTCACCCGGGGGGCAAGAGACCCAGTACTTC. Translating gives CASSPGGQETQYF.

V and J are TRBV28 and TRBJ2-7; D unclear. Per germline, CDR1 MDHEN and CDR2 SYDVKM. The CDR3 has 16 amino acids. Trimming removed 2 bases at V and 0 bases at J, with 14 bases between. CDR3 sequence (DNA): TGTGCCAGCAGTTTAAGGATAGCTGACCTCTCCTACGAGCAGTACTTC. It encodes CASSLRIADLSYEQYF.